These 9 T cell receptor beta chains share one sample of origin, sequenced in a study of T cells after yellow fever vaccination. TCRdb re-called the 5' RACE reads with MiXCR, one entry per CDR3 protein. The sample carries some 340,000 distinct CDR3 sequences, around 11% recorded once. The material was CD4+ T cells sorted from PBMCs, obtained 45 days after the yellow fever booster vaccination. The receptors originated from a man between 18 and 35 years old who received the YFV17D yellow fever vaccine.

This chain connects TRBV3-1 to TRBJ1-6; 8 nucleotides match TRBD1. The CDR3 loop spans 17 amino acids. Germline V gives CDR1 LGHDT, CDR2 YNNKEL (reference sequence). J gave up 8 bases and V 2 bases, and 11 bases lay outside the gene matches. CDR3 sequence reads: CASSQHHGQGLHSPLHF. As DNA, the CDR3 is TGTGCCAGCAGCCAACACCACGGACAGGGTTTGCATTCACCCCTCCACTTT.

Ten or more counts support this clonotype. CDR3 residues: CATSRDSPDTQYF. The CDR3 DNA sequence: TGTGCCACCAGCAGAGACTCCCCAGATACGCAGTATTTT. The V gene is TRBV15, the J gene TRBJ2-3; the D is unclear. V lost 0 bases to trimming and J lost 4 bases, with 5 bases between them. The CDR3 is made up of 13 amino acids. Germline V gene sequence: CDR1 LNHNV, CDR2 YYDKDF (reference sequence).

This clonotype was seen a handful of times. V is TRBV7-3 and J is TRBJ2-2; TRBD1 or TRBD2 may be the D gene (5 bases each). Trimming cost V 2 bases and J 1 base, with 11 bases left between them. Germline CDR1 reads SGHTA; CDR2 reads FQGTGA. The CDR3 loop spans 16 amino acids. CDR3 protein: CASSLWGKENTGELFF. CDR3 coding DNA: TGTGCCAGCAGCTTATGGGGGAAGGAGAACACCGGGGAGCTGTTTTTT. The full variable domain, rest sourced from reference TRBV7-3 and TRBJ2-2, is GAGVSQTPSNKVTEKGKYVELRCDPISGHTALYWYRQSLGQGPEFLIYFQGTGAADDSGLPNDRFFAVRPEGSVSTLKIQRTERGDSAVYLCASSLWGKENTGELFFGEGSRLTVL.

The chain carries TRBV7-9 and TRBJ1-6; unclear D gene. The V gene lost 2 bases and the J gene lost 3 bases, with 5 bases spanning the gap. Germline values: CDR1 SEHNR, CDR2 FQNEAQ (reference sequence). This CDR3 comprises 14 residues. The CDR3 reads CASSLQDYNSPLHF. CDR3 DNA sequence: TGTGCCAGCAGCTTACAGGACTATAATTCACCCCTCCACTTT.

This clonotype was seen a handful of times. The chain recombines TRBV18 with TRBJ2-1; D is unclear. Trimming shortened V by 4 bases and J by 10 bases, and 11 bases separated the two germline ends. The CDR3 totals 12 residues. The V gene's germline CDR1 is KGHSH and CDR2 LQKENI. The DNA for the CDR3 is TGTGCCAGCTCACTTATAGGTAGCGAGCAGTTCTTC. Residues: CASSLIGSEQFF.

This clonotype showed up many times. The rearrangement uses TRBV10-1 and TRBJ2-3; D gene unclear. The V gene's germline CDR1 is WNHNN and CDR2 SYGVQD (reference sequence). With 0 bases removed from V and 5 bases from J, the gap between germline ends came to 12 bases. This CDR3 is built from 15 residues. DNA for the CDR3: TGCGCCAGCAGTGAGTCGGTGGGATCTGGAGATACGCAGTATTTT. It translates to CASSESVGSGDTQYF.

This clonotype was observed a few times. The CDR3 DNA reads as TGTGCCAGCAGCTTATTGAGGGGCGGGGAGACCCAGTACTTC. Its protein product is CASSLLRGGETQYF. V is TRBV5-6 and J is TRBJ2-5; tentatively, D is TRBD1 or TRBD2 (5 bases each). With 2 bases removed from V and 5 bases from J, the gap between germline ends came to 13 bases. CDR1 is SGHDT and CDR2 is YYEEEE in the germline V gene. This CDR3 is built from 14 residues.

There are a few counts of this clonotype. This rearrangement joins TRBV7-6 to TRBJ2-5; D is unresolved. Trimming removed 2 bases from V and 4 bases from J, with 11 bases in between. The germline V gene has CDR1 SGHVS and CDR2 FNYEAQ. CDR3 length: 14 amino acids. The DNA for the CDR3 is TGTGCCAGCAGCTTATCCCACCTACGAGAGACCCAGTACTTC. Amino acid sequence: CASSLSHLRETQYF.

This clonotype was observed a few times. CDR3 region: CASSKGDVGGYTF. The CDR3 DNA follows: TGCGCCAGCAGCAAAGGTGATGTTGGTGGCTACACCTTC. The genes are TRBV5-1 and TRBJ1-2; D is unclear. The CDR3 is 13 amino acids. Germline V gene lookup returns CDR1 SGHRS and CDR2 YFSETQ. V lost 4 bases, J lost 7 bases, and 14 bases lay in between.